This note documents a single TCR beta chain sequence. The antigen it recognizes is unknown. No much larger clone is present one base from it, and per-base qualities are unavailable. TCRbeta CDR3 regions were amplified from genomic DNA using the immunoSEQ Assay, a bias-controlled multiplex PCR. In the authors' own workflow: The number of nucleated cells in each sample was estimated by amplification of reference gene primers within the assay. Sequence reads were collapsed and filtered to measure the absolute abundance of every unique TCRbeta CDR3 rearrangement. For each sample, productive Simpson clonality was calculated by taking the square root of Simpson's diversity index across productive rearrangements. TCRdb mirrors the immuneACCESS table, restricted to in-frame sequences. Some clones are absent from its copies; in checked studies, under half trace to an unresolved V gene, and the reason for the others is unknown. That table gives V, J and clone size, and the DNA gave D and trimming. This sample has approximately 200,000 clones in its table, and approximately 80% of those were observed once. About 10% of the sample is in the top ten clones.

The sample is drawn from a study of blood T cell repertoires in COVID-19 (TCRdb year 2020). A note on the overall study: Samples covering the acute and convalescent phases of COVID-19 were provided by collaborators in the United States, Italy and Spain. A freely available public database, intended as a resource for researchers studying the immune response to SARS-CoV-2, is where the repertoires were released. Sample metadata almost always included a de-identified subject ID, COVID-19 status, age in years and sex. The samples were drawn from two sources: the first 160 participants of the ongoing ImmuneRACE study, and some 1,300 subjects contributed by 6 global collaborators. The material from the prospective study consisted of cDNA or gDNA derived from T cells, B-cell-depleted T cells, or PBMCs. Deeply sampled blood TCRbeta repertoires from subjects exposed to, actively infected with, or recovered from COVID-19 were included in the dataset. Where available, HLA class I and class II types were taken from metadata supplied by the sample provider and were not determined by assay-based typing.

What the study reported, not specific to this receptor: The amount of clinical and demographic metadata varied by source and participant and was provided uncurated.

Each collaborating institution followed its own protocols to collect whole blood in K2EDTA tubes. For TCRbeta analysis, collaborators shipped samples as frozen whole blood, isolated PBMCs, or DNA extracted from either of those sample types. The sample taken for sequencing was peripheral blood. The sequence came from a woman older than 75 with acute or convalescent COVID-19.

The nucleotides are TGCGCCAGCAGCTTGGACACTAGCGGGATTTACGAGCAGTACTTC. This codes for CASSLDTSGIYEQYF. The receptor chain draws on TRBV5-1 and TRBJ2-7; 10 bases in the middle match TRBD2. Looking up the germline V gene yields CDR1 SGHRS and CDR2 YFSETQ. V loses 0 bases at its end and J loses 4 bases; junction bases beyond the gene matches: 4. The CDR3 goes from the cysteine to the phenylalanine over 15 residues. CDR3 DNA only is kept here, 45 bases in frame from base 1.